These T cell receptor beta chains were read from a single sample in a study of blood T cells in healthy people across ages. TCRdb reprocessed the 5' RACE reads via MiXCR and lists one record per CDR3 protein. The sample carries some 700,000 distinct CDR3 sequences, over 20% recorded once. Sequenced input: blood. The receptors originated from a man aged 65 to 79 in good health. The CDR3 runs from the conserved cysteine through the conserved F or W. The D gene is left open where the match is weak. The size of a clone is reported for some rows only, either as once, few or many, or as a class for expanded clones.

J gene | D gene | V gene | clone size | CDR3 protein | CDR3 DNA
TRBJ2-7 | NA | TRBV20-1 | NA | CSARLDAYEQYF | TGCAGTGCTAGATTGGATGCCTACGAGCAGTACTTC
TRBJ1-6 | TRBD1 | TRBV20-1 | NA | CSAPTGGNSPLHF | TGCAGTGCTCCAACAGGGGGCAATTCACCCCTCCACTTT
TRBJ1-1 | NA | TRBV20-1 | NA | CSARRGRMNTEAFF | TGCAGTGCTAGAAGAGGTCGTATGAACACTGAAGCTTTCTTT
TRBJ1-3 | NA | TRBV2 | few | CASNPLLSSGNTIYF | TGTGCCAGCAACCCCCTATTAAGCTCCGGAAACACCATATATTTT
TRBJ2-5 | TRBD2 | TRBV7-9 | few | CASSPAGAQETQYF | TGTGCCAGCAGCCCAGCGGGGGCCCAAGAGACCCAGTACTTC
TRBJ2-6 | NA | TRBV6-2/TRBV6-3 | few | CASSYSSGSGANVLTF | TGTGCCAGCAGTTACTCGTCGGGGTCTGGGGCCAACGTCCTGACTTTC
TRBJ2-6 | NA | TRBV5-1 | many | CASRMFTSGANVLTF | TGCGCCAGCAGGATGTTTACATCCGGGGCCAACGTCCTGACTTTC
TRBJ2-4 | TRBD1 | TRBV11-2 | few | CASSFRDSKNIQYF | TGTGCCAGCAGCTTCAGGGACAGCAAAAACATTCAGTACTTC
TRBJ2-1 | NA | TRBV5-6 | many | CASSSPGTFRWVNEQFF | TGTGCCAGCAGCTCGCCCGGGACTTTTAGATGGGTTAATGAGCAGTTCTTC
TRBJ1-1 | TRBD1 | TRBV20-1 | few | CSADRGPVTEAFF | TGCAGTGCCGACAGGGGGCCAGTCACTGAAGCTTTCTTT
TRBJ1-2 | NA | TRBV6-5 | NA | CASSYQGMRGYTF | TGTGCCAGCAGTTATCAGGGAATGAGGGGCTACACCTTC
TRBJ1-1 | NA | TRBV5-1 | NA | CASSDEGGYTEAFF | TGCGCCAGCAGCGACGAGGGGGGATACACTGAAGCTTTCTTT
TRBJ2-7 | NA | TRBV28 | NA | CASSLQGSGEQYF | TGTGCCAGCAGTTTACAGGGGAGTGGCGAGCAGTACTTC
TRBJ1-4 | NA | TRBV19 | few | CASQGAPEVEKLFF | TGTGCCAGTCAGGGCGCACCGGAGGTGGAAAAACTGTTTTTT
TRBJ2-7 | NA | TRBV11-2 | few | CASSFLRLAALDEQYF | TGTGCCAGCAGCTTCTTAAGACTGGCGGCGTTGGACGAGCAGTACTTC
TRBJ1-5 | TRBD1 | TRBV12-3/TRBV12-4 | NA | CASSWDSYSNQPQHF | TGTGCCAGCAGTTGGGACAGTTATAGCAATCAGCCCCAGCATTTT
TRBJ1-1 | NA | TRBV5-1 | NA | CASSLPGTTLNTEAFF | TGCGCCAGCAGCCTCCCCGGGACCACTCTGAACACTGAAGCTTTCTTT
TRBJ1-2 | TRBD1 | TRBV12-3/TRBV12-4 | NA | CASSLGQGEVYGYTF | TGTGCCAGCAGTTTAGGACAGGGGGAAGTATATGGCTACACCTTC
TRBJ2-5 | NA | TRBV20-1 | NA | CSARALRETQYF | TGCAGTGCTAGGGCTCTCCGCGAGACCCAGTACTTC
TRBJ2-5 | TRBD2 | TRBV20-1 | few | CSAATSGFLETQYF | TGCAGTGCCGCGACTAGCGGGTTCTTAGAGACCCAGTACTTC
TRBJ2-1 | TRBD1 | TRBV28 | few | CASSIYTGALDF | TGTGCCAGCAGTATATATACAGGGGCCCTTGACTTC
TRBJ1-2 | TRBD1 | TRBV24-1 | NA | CATSDKDRNIYGYTF | TGTGCCACCAGTGACAAGGACAGGAATATCTATGGCTACACCTTC
TRBJ2-7 | NA | TRBV5-6 | few | CASTSAGGRNEQYF | TGTGCCAGCACCTCTGCAGGAGGGCGCAACGAGCAGTACTTC
TRBJ1-2 | NA | TRBV20-1 | NA | CSARPPLGDYGYTF | TGCAGTGCTAGACCCCCCCTGGGTGACTATGGCTACACCTTC
TRBJ1-2 | NA | TRBV5-5 | few | CASSLFSGRFLYGYTF | TGTGCCAGCAGCTTGTTTTCAGGTCGCTTTCTTTATGGCTACACCTTC
TRBJ2-3 | NA | TRBV20-1 | few | CSARDPSIPTDTQYF | TGCAGTGCTAGAGATCCTTCGATACCCACAGATACGCAGTATTTT
TRBJ2-3 | NA | TRBV25-1 | NA | CASSVTGSSTDTQYF | TGTGCCAGCAGTGTAACGGGGAGTAGCACAGATACGCAGTATTTT
TRBJ1-1 | NA | TRBV6-2/TRBV6-3 | NA | CASSYRPRTRNTEAFF | TGTGCCAGCAGTTACAGGCCCAGGACGAGGAACACTGAAGCTTTCTTT
TRBJ2-5 | NA | TRBV24-1 | NA | CATSDFGQGYQETQYF | TGTGCCACCAGTGATTTTGGCCAGGGGTACCAAGAGACCCAGTACTTC
TRBJ2-1 | TRBD2 | TRBV5-1 | once | CASSLAAGVPYNEQFF | TGCGCCAGCAGCTTGGCCGCGGGGGTTCCCTACAATGAGCAGTTCTTC
TRBJ2-1 | TRBD2 | TRBV5-1 | few | CASSLGTRNNEQFF | TGCGCCAGCAGCTTGGGGACTAGAAACAATGAGCAGTTCTTC
TRBJ1-1 | TRBD1 | TRBV5-1 | NA | CATTGTGGAETEAFF | TGCGCCACCACCGGGACAGGGGGCGCGGAGACCGAAGCTTTCTTT
TRBJ2-1 | TRBD2 | TRBV12-3/TRBV12-4 | few | CASSPGRHNEQFF | TGTGCCAGCAGCCCCGGGAGGCACAATGAGCAGTTCTTC
TRBJ1-1 | NA | TRBV29-1 | NA | CSVHTGSDTEAFF | TGCAGCGTGCACACAGGGTCAGACACTGAAGCTTTCTTT
TRBJ2-5 | NA | TRBV13 | NA | CASSSPEGRSQETQYF | TGTGCCAGCAGCTCCCCGGAAGGGAGGAGTCAAGAGACCCAGTACTTC
TRBJ2-6 | NA | TRBV2 | NA | CASSEPNLAQGFGANVLTF | TGTGCCAGCAGTGAACCCAACCTGGCGCAGGGCTTTGGGGCCAACGTCCTGACTTTC
TRBJ1-1 | TRBD1 | TRBV20-1 | NA | CSVDTGAMNTEAFF | TGCAGTGTTGATACAGGGGCGATGAACACTGAAGCTTTCTTT
TRBJ1-2 | NA | TRBV20-1 | few | CSASPVIGGGYTF | TGCAGTGCTAGTCCCGTTATAGGGGGAGGCTACACTTTC
TRBJ1-5 | NA | TRBV28 | NA | CATVGVYGEQPQHF | TGTGCCACCGTGGGGGTATACGGGGAACAGCCCCAGCATTTT
TRBJ1-4 | NA | TRBV6-5 | NA | CASKTDSATNEKLFF | TGTGCCAGCAAGACAGATAGTGCAACTAATGAAAAACTGTTTTTT
TRBJ1-1 | NA | TRBV5-1 | few | CASSLASQPHTEAFF | TGCGCCAGCAGCTTGGCGAGCCAGCCTCACACTGAAGCTTTCTTT
TRBJ1-6 | TRBD1 | TRBV6-5 | NA | CASSYGDRVFNSPLHF | TGTGCCAGCAGTTACGGTGACAGGGTGTTTAATTCACCCCTCCACTTT
TRBJ1-2 | NA | TRBV7-2 | NA | CASSLEAALRGYTF | TGTGCCAGCAGCTTAGAGGCGGCGCTAAGGGGCTACACCTTC
TRBJ2-4 | TRBD2 | TRBV7-3 | few | CASSFDLAGVQYF | TGTGCCAGCAGCTTCGATCTAGCGGGTGTTCAGTACTTC
TRBJ2-2 | NA | TRBV6-6 | few | CASSYTPGGAGELFF | TGTGCCAGCAGTTACACCCCAGGGGGGGCCGGGGAGCTGTTTTTT
TRBJ1-2 | NA | TRBV28 | few | CASSPNPTGFHGYTF | TGTGCCAGCAGTCCCAACCCTACCGGTTTCCATGGCTACACCTTC
TRBJ2-7 | NA | TRBV6-1 | few | CASSGGGQGSSYEQYF | TGTGCCAGCAGTGGAGGAGGGCAGGGCTCATCCTACGAGCAGTACTTC
TRBJ2-1 | NA | TRBV25-1 | few | CASSDRGHITFNEQFF | TGTGCCAGCAGTGACAGGGGACACATAACTTTCAATGAGCAGTTCTTC
TRBJ2-5 | NA | TRBV7-2 | NA | CASSPQHQETQYF | TGTGCCAGCAGCCCTCAGCACCAAGAGACCCAGTACTTC
TRBJ2-3 | NA | TRBV12-3/TRBV12-4 | few | CASSSMTSTDTQYF | TGTGCCAGCAGCTCCATGACTAGCACAGATACGCAGTATTTT
TRBJ1-3 | NA | TRBV12-3/TRBV12-4 | NA | CASRTPTSEGNTIYF | TGTGCCAGCAGGACCCCTACCTCTGAGGGAAACACCATATATTTT
TRBJ2-5 | NA | TRBV29-1 | few | CSVGVTGAGETQYF | TGCAGCGTTGGAGTTACAGGGGCGGGGGAGACCCAGTACTTC
TRBJ1-1 | NA | TRBV11-2 | few | CASSLDPHAAREAFF | TGTGCCAGCAGCTTAGATCCTCACGCAGCCCGTGAAGCTTTCTTT
TRBJ1-1 | NA | TRBV5-1 | few | CASSYSFGTNTEAFF | TGCGCCAGCAGCTACAGTTTTGGGACGAACACTGAAGCTTTCTTT